What follows describes a single T cell receptor beta chain. Its matching antigen is unknown. The germline gene is not matched at one end of the junction; a read error may be the cause. The data belong to a study of Graves' ophthalmopathy and Graves' hyperthyroidism. Points from the study as a whole: A model built from 13 signatures distinguished ophthalmopathy from stable hyperthyroidism with about 86% sensitivity and approximately 82% specificity.

RNA transcripts provided the template for amplifying TCR beta CDR3 regions. Second-round multiplex PCR came after a first-round RT-PCR that employed HTBI primers. One entry per CDR3 protein results from TCRdb running MiXCR on the multiplex PCR reads. The sample includes 650,000 to 900,000 distinct CDR3 sequences, roughly 40% of them seen just once. The clonotype originates from an adult man with Graves' ophthalmopathy. Sequencing input: peripheral blood.

As DNA, the CDR3 is TGTGCCGGCAGCTTAGCAGGTTTGAACACTGAAGCTTTCTTT. It is translated as CAGSLAGLNTEAFF. The chain is built from TRBV7-2 and TRBJ1-1; D gene ambiguous. The length of the CDR3 is 14 residues. The germline CDR1 and CDR2 sequences are SGHTA and FQGNSA.